This T cell receptor (beta chain) was recovered during a study of blood T cell repertoires in COVID-19. Participants were aged about 18 to 100 years, lived in over 20 US areas, and enrolled virtually. Measured with immunoSEQ multiplex PCR; TCRdb has only the in-frame clones, and not every one. The table records 400,000 to 500,000 clones, roughly 90% of them present only once. This CDR3 spans 16 amino acids. Germline trimming cut 5 bases from V and 4 bases from J; bases unmatched to any gene: 8. Per the germline V gene, CDR1 is PRHDT and CDR2 is FYEKMQ (reference sequence). The specimen sequenced was PBMCs or T cells enriched from blood (not recorded which). This receptor was obtained from a woman in her late teens or twenties who had been exposed to COVID-19. The rearrangement joins TRBV13 to TRBJ2-7, with 13 bases identical to TRBD2. CDR3 in amino acids: CASSPRGTSGAYEQYF. The CDR3 DNA follows: TGTGCCAGCAGCCCGAGAGGGACTAGCGGGGCTTACGAGCAGTACTTC.